Each of the 32 T cell receptor beta chains below was sequenced from the same sample in a study of T cell clonality in common variable immunodeficiency. Assay: immunoSEQ multiplex PCR; the TCRdb copy retains only in-frame clones and omits some. Recorded here are about 45,000 clones, none singletons. Sequencing used peripheral blood mononuclear cells. Receptors originate from a person between 18 and 69 years old in good health.

This clone was picked up many times. The read finishes 3 residues shy of the CDR3 end, and the germline J gene is used to complete it. The rearrangement uses TRBV5-4 and TRBJ2-1; D possibly matches TRBD1 or TRBD2 (6 bases each). Trimming cost V 2 bases and J 8 bases, with 14 bases left between them. Germline V gives CDR1 SGHNT, CDR2 YYREEE (reference sequence). This CDR3 has 14 amino acids. Partial CDR3 DNA: TGTGCCAGCAGCTTAGGGGGAGGTTTGGATGAG. It encodes CASSLGGGLDE. The full CDR3 protein is CASSLGGGLDEQFF.

This clone appeared many times. The CDR3 loop is CASSFGGVEGSGNTIYF. The sequenced part of the CDR3 DNA is TGTGCCAGCAGCTTTGGAGGGGTCGAGGGCAGCGGAAACACC. The chain joins TRBV13 to TRBJ1-3; D may be TRBD1 (5 bases). The observed sequence ends 3 residues before the CDR3 terminus, with the missing tail filled in from the germline J gene. There are 17 residues in the CDR3. Germline loops: CDR1 PRHDT, CDR2 FYEKMQ (reference sequence). The V end lost 3 bases, the J end lost 4 bases, and 19 bases lay between the germline ends.

Ten or more counts support this clone. The read terminates 3 residues ahead of where the CDR3 ends, so the germline J gene completes it. This sequence joins TRBV5-4 and TRBJ1-1, with D uncertain. The CDR3 spans 13 residues. Germline V gene data show CDR1 as SGHNT and CDR2 as YYREEE (reference sequence). V lost 0 bases and J 5 bases, leaving 8 bases between the germline ends. The DNA read from the CDR3 is TGTGCCAGCAGCTTGGGCTCAGGAACTGAA. This gives the protein CASSLGSGTE. From start to end, the CDR3 is CASSLGSGTEAFF.

There are many counts of this clone. The read comes to an end 3 residues before the CDR3 does, leaving the germline J gene to fill in the end. V gene TRBV19 combines with J gene TRBJ2-1, with TRBD2 matching 10 bases. V was clipped by 6 bases and J by 0 bases; unmatched bases: 11. The CDR3 is 18 residues long. Germline V gives CDR1 LNHDA, CDR2 SQIVND (reference sequence). CDR3 DNA (partial): TGTGCCAGTAGGTTAGCGGGAGGCCTACCGAGCTCCTACAATGAG. Translating it yields CASRLAGGLPSSYNE. The whole CDR3 is CASRLAGGLPSSYNEQFF.

The sample holds many counts of this clone. The read halts 3 residues ahead of the CDR3 end, with the missing end drawn from the germline J gene. The chain couples TRBV4-2 to TRBJ2-2, with 8 bases lining up with TRBD2. Germline V gene sequence: CDR1 LGHNA, CDR2 YNFKEQ. V shed 4 bases, J shed 6 bases, and the junction held 22 bases outside the gene matches. The CDR3 extends over 20 amino acids. CDR3 DNA, as far as it was read: TGTGCCAGCAGCCTCCAGGGCTCCTTCCGGCCTTTAGCGGGGTCCGGGGAG. Translating gives CASSLQGSFRPLAGSGE. The complete CDR3 sequence is CASSLQGSFRPLAGSGELFF.

This clone was counted ten times or more. The sequence runs out 3 residues before the end of the CDR3; the remainder is reconstructed from the germline J gene. The rearrangement joins TRBV6-4 to TRBJ2-5; TRBD1 aligns across 10 bases. Germline CDR1 MRHNA, CDR2 SNTAGT. Losses at the gene ends were 1 base for V and 5 bases for J; bases not matched to a gene: 7. The CDR3 covers 16 residues. The sequenced part of the CDR3 DNA is TGTGCCAGCAGTGACTGGGACAGGGGAGGGCAGGAGACC. It is translated as CASSDWDRGGQET. The whole CDR3 sequence is CASSDWDRGGQETQYF.

This clone occurred many times. The DNA read from the CDR3 is TGCAGTGCTAGACCGGGACTGATACATCAGCCC. Its protein is CSARPGLIHQP. The entire CDR3 protein reads CSARPGLIHQPQHF. The rearrangement links TRBV20-1 to TRBJ1-5; D might be TRBD1 (5 bases). The read gets to within 3 residues of the CDR3 end, and the germline J gene fills in the rest. There are 14 residues in the CDR3. Trimming pared 2 bases from V and 5 bases from J, leaving 13 bases between. Germline lookup yields CDR1 DFQATT and CDR2 SNEGSKA (reference sequence).

At least ten counts were recorded for this clone. The observed sequence ends 3 residues before the CDR3 terminus, with the missing tail filled in from the germline J gene. V is TRBV7-2 and J is TRBJ2-4; D not certain. Germline loops: CDR1 SGHTA, CDR2 FQGNSA. The CDR3 totals 11 residues. The ends were cut back, 3 bases at V and 6 bases at J, with 3 bases in the middle. CDR3 DNA, as far as it was read: TGTGCCAGCAGCTTGGCAAACATT. As protein: CASSLANI. The complete CDR3 sequence is CASSLANIQYF.

This clone was seen repeatedly, ten times or more. Read coverage stops 3 residues before the CDR3 terminus; the germline J gene supplies the remainder. The rearrangement joins TRBV5-1 to TRBJ2-5, with 8 bases aligning to TRBD2. Trimming cost V 0 bases and J 5 bases; bases outside gene matches: 3. CDR1 and CDR2 (germline): SGHRS, YFSETQ. The CDR3 is 14 amino acids. CDR3 loop: CASSLGLAWETQYF. The sequenced part of the CDR3 DNA is TGCGCCAGCAGCTTGGGACTAGCGTGGGAGACC.

This clone has ten or more counts. The CDR3 end lies 3 residues beyond the end of the read and is filled in from the germline J gene. J is TRBJ1-6 and V is TRBV7-3; 7 positions agree with TRBD1. Per germline, CDR1 SGHTA and CDR2 FQGTGA. The CDR3 loop spans 17 amino acids. V trimming: 5 bases; J trimming: 7 bases; junction bases outside the gene matches: 14. The CDR3 region is CASSANPTGLGNSPLHF. The part of the CDR3 DNA that was read is TGTGCCAGCAGCGCCAACCCGACAGGGTTAGGGAATTCACCC.

The table lists this clone with many counts. Read sequence stops 3 residues before the CDR3 end, and the germline J gene provides the missing end. The chain links TRBV18 to TRBJ2-1, with TRBD2 matching 11 bases. The V gene's germline CDR1 is KGHSH and CDR2 LQKENI. The CDR3 length is 16 residues. V lost 6 bases, J lost 2 bases, and 6 bases stayed unmatched. The CDR3 loop is CASSLTSGGPYNEQFF. CDR3 bases read: TGTGCCAGCTCTCTAACTAGCGGGGGTCCCTACAATGAG.

This clone was detected ten times or more. The read comes to an end 3 residues before the CDR3 does, leaving the germline J gene to fill in the end. The V and J genes are TRBV2 and TRBJ2-5; TRBD2 aligns across 14 bases. Losses at the gene ends were 1 base for V and 5 bases for J; bases not matched to a gene: 3. The CDR3 length is 16 residues. CDR1 and CDR2 (germline): SNHLY, FYNNEI. The sequenced CDR3 bases are TGTGCCAGCAGTGAAGGACTAGCGGGAGGGCAGGAGACC. Encoded protein: CASSEGLAGGQET. The whole CDR3 protein is CASSEGLAGGQETQYF.

This clone has ten or more counts. The read falls 3 residues short of the CDR3 end, and the missing part is taken from the germline J gene. The chain employs TRBV29-1 and TRBJ2-7; D might be TRBD1 (5 bases). Trimming left V 6 bases short and J 2 bases short, with 14 bases between. The CDR3 covers 13 residues. The V gene's germline CDR1 is SQVTM and CDR2 ANQGSEA. CDR3 bases read: TGCAGCGTGTACAATGGACAAACCTACGAG. Its translation is CSVYNGQTYE. The whole CDR3 reads CSVYNGQTYEQYF.

There are a few counts of this clone. Read data end 3 residues before the CDR3 end; the end is taken from the germline J gene. The chain couples TRBV7-9 to TRBJ1-1; TRBD1 aligns across 8 bases. There are 15 residues in the CDR3. Germline assignment: CDR1 SEHNR and CDR2 FQNEAQ (reference sequence). V lost 5 bases, J lost 7 bases, and 12 bases stayed unmatched. CDR3 amino acids: CASSRTAGGGDEAFF. The sequenced CDR3 bases are TGTGCCAGCAGCCGAACGGCAGGGGGCGGGGATGAA.

This clone came up many times. Sequencing ends 3 residues short of the CDR3 end; the germline J gene provides the rest. This chain joins TRBV19 and TRBJ2-3; D is possibly TRBD1 (7 bases). Deletions cut 5 bases from V and 2 bases from J, with 14 bases between. The CDR3 extends over 15 amino acids. CDR1 and CDR2 from the germline V gene are LNHDA and SQIVND (reference sequence). The CDR3 sequence: CASSRARGDTDTQYF. The CDR3 bases that were read are TGTGCCAGTAGTCGGGCCAGGGGGGACACAGATACG.

This clone was counted at least ten times. The read is 3 residues too short to cover the CDR3 end, so that end is filled in from the germline J gene. This sequence joins TRBV2 and TRBJ2-1, with D tentatively TRBD2 (5 bases). V shed 10 bases and J shed 6 bases, with 19 bases lying between them. The CDR3 has 14 residues. Germline values: CDR1 SNHLY, CDR2 FYNNEI. Partial CDR3 DNA: TGTGCCACCTTCCCCATGGCTAGCCGCAATGAG. As protein: CATFPMASRNE. The full CDR3 protein is CATFPMASRNEQFF.

This clone was seen many times. The read stops 3 residues short of the end of the CDR3; the missing end is completed from the germline J gene. The chain uses TRBV5-1 and TRBJ2-5, with 14 bases fitting TRBD2. Germline trimming cut 4 bases from V and 1 base from J; bases unmatched to any gene: 3. The CDR3 runs 16 residues. CDR1 SGHRS and CDR2 YFSETQ come from the germline V gene. The covered CDR3 bases are TGCGCCAGCAGCGCCGGGACTAGCGGGAGCCAAGAGACC. Protein product: CASSAGTSGSQET. The CDR3 reads in full as CASSAGTSGSQETQYF.

In its sample, this clone was seen many times. One end of the junction varies from germline; a read error may be responsible. CDR3 amino acids: CASSYGLAGGNTGELFF. The CDR3 DNA, read in part, is TGCGCCAGCAGCTATGGACTAGCGGGGGGGAACACCGGGGAG. The J gene is TRBJ2-2, the V gene TRBV4-2; the match to TRBD2 covers 14 bases. Read coverage stops 3 residues before the CDR3 terminus; the germline J gene supplies the remainder. The V gene's germline CDR1 is LGHNA and CDR2 YNFKEQ. CDR3 size: 17 residues.

This clone appeared many times. The read is 3 residues too short to cover the CDR3 end, so that end is filled in from the germline J gene. V usage is TRBV7-2 and J usage is TRBJ1-2; D perhaps matches TRBD1 (6 bases). Germline V gene data show CDR1 as SGHTA and CDR2 as FQGNSA. This CDR3 is built from 14 residues. CDR3 in amino acids: CASSLVSQGPGYTF. The sequenced part of the CDR3 DNA is TGTGCCAGCAGCTTAGTTTCTCAGGGGCCCGGC.

This clone occurred many times. CDR3 protein: CSAARLAGGTDTQYF. The part of the CDR3 DNA that was read is TGCAGTGCGGCGAGACTAGCGGGGGGCACAGATACG. The chain recombines TRBV20-1 with TRBJ2-3, with 12 bases matching TRBD2. The sequenced fragment ends 3 residues before the CDR3 boundary, so the rest is inferred from the germline J gene. CDR1 is DFQATT, CDR2 SNEGSKA, per germline (reference sequence). The CDR3 is 15 amino acids. Germline trimming cut 6 bases from V and 1 base from J; bases unmatched to any gene: 5.

Comment on this clone: The DNA ends 3 residues before the CDR3 does, and the rest of the CDR3 is filled in from the germline J gene. The chain uses TRBV19 and TRBJ1-2, with D hard to call. The ends were cut back, 5 bases at V and 0 bases at J, with 13 bases in the middle. Germline V lookup: CDR1 LNHDA, CDR2 SQIVND (reference sequence). This CDR3 is 15 amino acids long. The CDR3 loop is CASSVQGSANYGYTF. The CDR3 bases that were read are TGTGCCAGTAGTGTTCAAGGGTCCGCTAACTATGGC.

At least ten counts were recorded for this clone. The read ends 3 residues shy of where the CDR3 ends; the end is completed using the germline J gene. V usage is TRBV28 and J usage is TRBJ2-1, with 7 bases aligning to TRBD1. The V gene's germline CDR1 is MDHEN and CDR2 SYDVKM. The CDR3 sequence is 15 residues long. The trim removed 5 bases at V and 2 bases at J, leaving 6 bases unmatched. The CDR3 bases that were read are TGTGCCAGCAGTGAGGGACAGCCTACCTACAATGAG. Its translation: CASSEGQPTYNE. The whole CDR3 reads CASSEGQPTYNEQFF.

This clone was counted many times. The missing CDR3 end, 3 residues past where the read stops, is filled in from the germline J gene. This chain connects TRBV6-2 or TRBV6-3 to TRBJ1-1, with D unclear. V was pared by 2 bases and J by 3 bases, with 7 bases between. In germline, CDR1 is MNHEY, CDR2 SVGEGT. CDR3 size: 13 residues. CDR3 protein: CASSYNSYTEAFF. The DNA read from the CDR3 is TGTGCCAGCAGTTACAATTCGTACACTGAA.

The table lists this clone with many counts. The missing CDR3 end, 3 residues past where the read stops, is filled in from the germline J gene. The chain is built from TRBV19 and TRBJ1-1, with D possibly matching TRBD1 (5 bases). CDR1 is LNHDA and CDR2 is SQIVND in the germline V gene (reference sequence). Trimming took 2 bases from V and 7 from J, leaving 11 bases between them. The CDR3 spans 13 residues. The CDR3 bases that were read are TGTGCCAGTAGTATAACGGGGGATAGTGAA. Its protein is CASSITGDSE. The full CDR3 protein reads CASSITGDSEAFF.

This clone was seen repeatedly, ten times or more. Coverage ceases 3 residues before the CDR3 finishes, and the germline J gene fills in the end. The genes are TRBV18 and TRBJ1-1, with a weak D call TRBD1 (6 bases). The CDR3 has 14 amino acids. The germline V gene has CDR1 KGHSH and CDR2 LQKENI. Trimming removed 5 bases from V and 4 bases from J, with 14 bases in between. The sequenced part of the CDR3 DNA is TGTGCCAGCTCATTTTGGGACAAAGGCACTGAA. This gives the protein CASSFWDKGTE. The full CDR3 sequence reads CASSFWDKGTEAFF. Based on the CDR3 plus reference TRBV18 and TRBJ1-1, the full variable domain is NAGVMQNPRHLVRRRGQEARLRCSPMKGHSHVYWYRQLPEEGLKFMVYLQKENIIDESGMPKERFSAEFPKEGPSILRIQQVVRGDSAAYFCASSFWDKGTEAFFGQGTRLTVV.

This clone was counted at least ten times. Read sequence stops 3 residues before the CDR3 end, and the germline J gene provides the missing end. The rearrangement joins TRBV19 to TRBJ1-2; TRBD1 is a possible D gene (6 bases). The V end was cut by 7 bases, the J end by 0 bases, with 12 bases between. CDR3 size: 14 residues. Germline V lookup: CDR1 LNHDA, CDR2 SQIVND (reference sequence). The part of the CDR3 DNA that was read is TGTGCCAGTACCCCTGGGACATCTAACTATGGC. Amino acids: CASTPGTSNYG. The full-length CDR3 reads as CASTPGTSNYGYTF.

This clone was recorded at least ten times. This CDR3 is CASSRTSGSTDTQYF. The sequenced part of the CDR3 DNA is TGTGCCAGCTCAAGGACTAGCGGGAGCACAGATACG. This rearrangement joins TRBV18 to TRBJ2-3; 11 nucleotides agree with TRBD2. The CDR3 end is not reached by the read, which stops 3 residues before it; the germline J gene fills it in. J was trimmed by 0 bases and V by 5 bases; bases with no gene match: 1. The CDR3 is 15 amino acids. Germline CDR1 KGHSH, CDR2 LQKENI.

This clone was seen repeatedly, ten times or more. Partial CDR3 DNA: TGTGCCAGTACCCCCGGGACTGAA. Its protein is CASTPGTE. The complete CDR3 protein is CASTPGTEAFF. The chain couples TRBV19 to TRBJ1-1, with unresolved D. From the germline J gene comes the end of the CDR3, since the read stops 3 residues before it. V gave up 7 bases and J gave up 5 bases, with 8 bases separating them. Per germline, CDR1 LNHDA and CDR2 SQIVND (reference sequence). The CDR3 sequence is 11 residues long.

This clone was recorded many times. Read sequence stops 3 residues before the CDR3 end, and the germline J gene provides the missing end. The chain links TRBV20-1 to TRBJ2-3; TRBD2 is a possible D gene (7 bases). The CDR3 runs 15 residues. The V gene's germline CDR1 is DFQATT and CDR2 SNEGSKA (reference sequence). With 6 bases removed from V and 1 base from J, the gap between germline ends came to 17 bases. The CDR3 bases that were read are TGCAGTGCCACCGGCGGGGGCGCCCGCACAGATACG. This gives the protein CSATGGGARTDT. The full CDR3 sequence reads CSATGGGARTDTQYF.

The sample holds many counts of this clone. The read halts 3 residues ahead of the CDR3 end, with the missing end drawn from the germline J gene. V gene TRBV11-2 combines with J gene TRBJ1-6, with D perhaps matching TRBD1 (6 bases). CDR3 size: 14 residues. Trimming cost V 8 bases and J 9 bases, with 17 bases left between them. Germline V gives CDR1 SGHAT, CDR2 FQNNGV. The CDR3 bases that were read are TGTGCCAGCGCCAAGGCAGGGGAAGGTTCACCC. This gives the protein CASAKAGEGSP. The complete CDR3 sequence is CASAKAGEGSPLHF.

In its sample, this clone was seen many times. The read stops 3 residues short of the end of the CDR3; the missing end is completed from the germline J gene. The rearrangement joins TRBV20-1 to TRBJ2-7; maybe TRBD2 (7 bases). V dropped 3 bases and J dropped 1 base, with 10 bases sitting between them. This CDR3 contains 13 residues. Germline V lookup: CDR1 DFQATT, CDR2 SNEGSKA (reference sequence). Partial CDR3 DNA: TGCAGTGCTAGCGGGGGGCAGTCCTACGAG. Its protein is CSASGGQSYE. The full CDR3 sequence reads CSASGGQSYEQYF.

This clone was detected ten times or more. The CDR3 extends 3 residues past the end of the read, so its final part is completed from the germline J gene. The chain carries TRBV5-1 and TRBJ2-3, with D uncertain. Looked up from germline, CDR1 is SGHRS and CDR2 is YFSETQ. V lost 0 bases to trimming and J lost 0 bases, with 8 bases between them. There are 15 residues in the CDR3. The CDR3 bases that were read are TGCGCCAGCAGCTTGGAACCGACTAGCACAGATACG. Its protein is CASSLEPTSTDT. The whole CDR3 region reads CASSLEPTSTDTQYF.